One and the same sample provided the 10 T cell receptor beta chains below, sequenced in a study of identical twins. Each CDR3 protein gets one entry after TCRdb re-called the 5' RACE reads with MiXCR. This table has 500,000 or so distinct CDR3 sequences, 13% to 15% appearing once. Another study also made use of these data, one on yellow fever vaccine responses in identical twins.

The sample consisted of CD4+ T cells sorted from blood. These TCRs come from a woman aged 18-29 years in good health.

CDR3 in DNA: TGCAGTGCTAGGGATCTTCGACAGTTCTATGGCTACACCTTC. Translation: CSARDLRQFYGYTF. The chain is built from TRBV20-1 and TRBJ1-2; D perhaps matches TRBD1 (5 bases). This CDR3 has 14 amino acids. The V gene's germline CDR1 is DFQATT and CDR2 SNEGSKA (reference sequence). Trimming cost V 3 bases and J 4 bases, with 15 bases left between them.

The rearrangement links TRBV6-5 to TRBJ2-3, with TRBD2 matching 12 bases. Germline-derived CDR1 and CDR2 are MNHEY and SVGAGI. V gave up 5 bases and J gave up 2 bases; unmatched junction bases: 8. This CDR3 spans 17 amino acids. CDR3 sequence reads: CASSTRLAGEYTDTQYF. CDR3 coding DNA: TGTGCCAGCAGTACTCGACTAGCGGGGGAATACACAGATACGCAGTATTTT.

There are many counts of this clonotype. Written as DNA, the CDR3 is TGTGCCAGCAGCGTAGGCCAACAGAACTCAGATACGCAGTATTTT. Its protein is CASSVGQQNSDTQYF. This chain links TRBV9 with TRBJ2-3; D is undetermined. The germline V gene has CDR1 SGDLS and CDR2 YYNGEE. V lost 0 bases, J lost 4 bases, and 12 bases lay in between. The CDR3 runs to 15 residues.

The CDR3 reads CASRGTGAREQYF. The CDR3 nucleotides read TGTGCCAGCAGGGGGACAGGAGCTCGGGAGCAGTACTTC. The rearrangement joins TRBV6-2 or TRBV6-3 to TRBJ2-7; 8 nucleotides match TRBD1. The germline V gene encodes CDR1 MNHEY and CDR2 SVGEGT. The CDR3 is 13 amino acids. J gave up 7 bases and V 6 bases, and 8 bases lay outside the gene matches.

This clonotype has just a few counts. V and J are TRBV15 and TRBJ2-1; 7 bases align to TRBD2. The trim removed 1 base at V and 7 bases at J, leaving 13 bases unmatched. The CDR3 spans 17 residues. CDR1 LNHNV and CDR2 YYDKDF come from the germline V gene (reference sequence). This CDR3 is CATSRVVGRGIGNEQFF. Written as DNA, the CDR3 is TGTGCCACCAGCAGAGTGGTGGGGCGGGGGATAGGGAATGAGCAGTTCTTC.

The sample holds a few counts of this clonotype. V and J are TRBV29-1 and TRBJ1-1; 7 nucleotides align to TRBD1. V dropped 2 bases and J dropped 0; count of bases not matched to a gene: 3. The germline gives CDR1 SQVTM, CDR2 ANQGSEA. This CDR3 region has 14 residues. The CDR3 is CSVEQGVMNTEAFF. The CDR3 coding sequence is TGCAGCGTTGAACAGGGGGTAATGAACACTGAAGCTTTCTTT. The full variable domain, in which reference TRBV29-1 and TRBJ1-1 provide the parts outside the CDR3, is SAVISQKPSRDICQRGTSLTIQCQVDSQVTMMFWYRQQPGQSLTLIATANQGSEATYESGFVIDKFPISRPNLTFSTLTVSNMSPEDSSIYLCSVEQGVMNTEAFFGQGTRLTVV.

This clonotype has a count of ten or more. This rearrangement joins TRBV12-3 or TRBV12-4 to TRBJ1-2, with TRBD1 matching over 8 bases. There are 15 residues in the CDR3. The ends lost 0 bases at V and 6 bases at J; junction bases unmatched: 6. CDR3 amino acids: CASSLARGTGNGYTF. The CDR3 DNA reads TGTGCCAGCAGTTTAGCGAGGGGGACAGGCAATGGCTACACCTTC.

V and J are TRBV5-1 and TRBJ2-1; the match to TRBD2 covers 7 bases. The CDR3 runs 14 residues. J lost 4 bases, V lost 5 bases, and 6 bases had no gene match. The germline V gene encodes CDR1 SGHRS and CDR2 YFSETQ. The CDR3 sequence: CASRDLADYNEQFF. Here the CDR3 DNA reads TGCGCCAGCAGAGATCTAGCGGATTACAATGAGCAGTTCTTC.

Here the CDR3 DNA reads TGTGCCAGTAGTATGCCCACGGGCGCAGACACTGAGCAGTTCTTC. Translated: CASSMPTGADTEQFF. This chain joins TRBV19 and TRBJ2-1; D gene uncertain. CDR3 size: 15 residues. Germline CDR1 is LNHDA and CDR2 is SQIVND (reference sequence). V lost 3 bases to trimming and J lost 9 bases, with 18 bases between them.

The rearrangement links TRBV20-1 to TRBJ2-1; 10 bases align to TRBD2. Germline V gene sequence: CDR1 DFQATT, CDR2 SNEGSKA (reference sequence). The V and J ends lost 1 base and 9 bases, in that order; junction bases with no gene match: 6. The CDR3 covers 14 residues. CDR3 region: CSARVSGGATEQFF. In nucleotides, the CDR3 is TGCAGTGCTAGAGTCAGCGGGGGGGCCACTGAGCAGTTCTTC.